The T cell receptor beta chain described here comes from a study of cytomegalovirus exposure and HLA in healthy donors. Whole-study results and caveats: In a later analysis, across HLA loci, associated TCR counts were highest for DRB1, lowest for HLA-C. Later analysis associated a missense DCLRE1C variant with TCR beta V- and J-gene trimming.

Germline values: CDR1 SGHRS, CDR2 YFSETQ. The CDR3 spans 15 residues. The V end lost 0 bases, the J end lost 1 base, and 8 bases lay between the germline ends. The primer mix had 60 Vbeta and 13 Jbeta primers. Here immunoSEQ multiplex PCR was the method, and the copy in TCRdb shows in-frame clones only, minus some. The sample consists of 160,000 or so clones, approximately 80% of them appearing once. This clone was recorded once. The antigen is unknown. The identical CDR3 is also encoded by other nucleotide sequences in the sample. Sequenced input: PBMCs. V and J are TRBV5-1 and TRBJ1-3; a possible D gene is TRBD1 (6 bases). This receptor was taken from a young man in good health and CMV-seronegative. CDR3 protein: CASSLEGESGNTIYF. CDR3 DNA sequence: TGCGCCAGCAGCTTGGAGGGGGAATCTGGAAACACCATATATTTT.